A selection of T cell receptor beta chains follows, all from one sample in a study of blood T cell repertoires in COVID-19. Some clones are missing from TCRdb's copy, which holds only in-frame ones; the method was immunoSEQ multiplex PCR. The sample includes 65,000 or so clones, about 90% of them seen just once. Sequencing was carried out using peripheral blood. The receptors were sampled from a human donor with acute or convalescent COVID-19. The donor label of this sample is uncertain. The CDR3 runs from the conserved cysteine through the conserved F or W. Each record gives: V gene, CDR3 length, J gene, D gene, clone size, CDR3 protein, CDR3 DNA. The D gene is left open where the match is weak. Clone size is not always given. Where it is, it says once, few, many or a class for expanded clones.

>TRBV10-3|13|TRBJ1-1|-|-
CAISESGDTEAFF
TGTGCCATCAGTGAGTCCGGGGACACTGAAGCTTTCTTT
>TRBV5-1|15|TRBJ1-6|-|-
CASSLLQGGNSPLHF
TGCGCCAGCAGCTTGCTCCAGGGTGGTAATTCACCCCTCCACTTT
>TRBV3-1/TRBV3-2|14|TRBJ2-5|TRBD1|once
CASSAGQGGRAQYF
TGTGCCAGCAGCGCCGGACAGGGCGGCAGGGCCCAGTACTTC
>TRBV2|20|TRBJ2-1|TRBD2|-
CASRDGRDRITSGGYNEQFF
TGTGCCAGCAGAGACGGCCGGGACAGGATAACTAGCGGGGGATACAATGAGCAGTTCTTC
>TRBV7-2|14|TRBJ1-3|TRBD1|-
CASSDRGSGNTIYF
TGTGCCAGCAGCGACAGGGGATCAGGAAACACCATATATTTT
>TRBV11-3|15|TRBJ2-1|-|once
CASSLDRDSYNEQFF
TGTGCCAGCAGCTTAGACAGGGACTCGTACAATGAGCAGTTCTTC
>TRBV5-6|15|TRBJ1-6|TRBD1|-
CASSFRDRDNSPLHF
TGTGCCAGCAGCTTCCGGGACAGGGACAATTCACCCCTCCACTTT
>TRBV7-2|15|TRBJ1-5|-|-
CASSLRRETNQPQHF
TGTGCCAGCAGCTTACGACGGGAGACCAATCAGCCCCAGCATTTT
>TRBV12-5|13|TRBJ2-5|-|-
CASGNSGEETQYF
TGTGCTAGTGGTAACTCGGGGGAAGAGACCCAGTACTTC
>TRBV19|14|TRBJ2-5|TRBD1|-
CASSTQGGKETQYF
TGTGCCAGTAGTACACAGGGGGGTAAAGAGACCCAGTACTTC
>TRBV7-6|15|TRBJ2-1|TRBD2|-
CASSLGTSHANEQFF
TGTGCCAGCAGCTTAGGGACTAGTCATGCCAATGAGCAGTTCTTC
>TRBV6-5|15|TRBJ1-1|-|-
CASSLQGLVNTEAFF
TGTGCCAGCAGTCTACAGGGATTGGTAAACACTGAAGCTTTCTTT
>TRBV30|17|TRBJ1-1|TRBD1|-
CAWSGPGQGGFATEAFF
TGTGCCTGGAGTGGGCCGGGACAGGGGGGGTTCGCGACTGAAGCTTTCTTT
>TRBV19|14|TRBJ1-1|-|-
CASSIGKRGTEAFF
TGTGCCAGTAGTATAGGGAAGCGGGGCACTGAAGCTTTCTTT
>TRBV5-6|16|TRBJ1-1|-|-
CASSLSAGERRTEAFF
TGTGCCAGCAGCTTAAGTGCAGGGGAAAGGCGCACTGAAGCTTTCTTT
>TRBV3-1/TRBV3-2|11|TRBJ2-7|-|-
CASSQAGEQYF
TGTGCCAGCAGCCAAGCCGGGGAGCAGTACTTC
>TRBV18|13|TRBJ1-6|-|-
CASSPATESPLHF
TGTGCCAGCTCACCAGCAACGGAGTCACCCCTCCACTTT
>TRBV5-4|17|TRBJ2-2|TRBD2|-
CASSLSPSGRNTGELFF
TGTGCCAGCAGCTTGTCGCCTAGCGGGAGAAACACCGGGGAGCTGTTTTTT
>TRBV19|14|TRBJ2-3|-|-
CATQSGASSDTQYF
TGTGCCACACAATCTGGGGCTAGTTCAGATACGCAGTATTTT
>TRBV6-4|13|TRBJ1-1|-|-
CASSDFGRAEAFF
TGTGCCAGCAGTGACTTTGGGAGGGCTGAAGCTTTCTTT
>TRBV30|15|TRBJ2-6|-|-
CAWSARDSGANVLTF
TGTGCCTGGAGTGCACGGGACTCTGGGGCCAACGTCCTGACTTTC
>TRBV28|15|TRBJ2-7|TRBD2|-
CASIVSSGRAAEQYF
TGTGCCAGCATAGTATCTAGCGGGAGGGCCGCTGAGCAGTACTTC
>TRBV2|16|TRBJ1-3|-|-
CASSLSTGFYGNTIYF
TGTGCCAGCAGTCTTTCGACAGGATTCTATGGAAACACCATATATTTT
>TRBV19|15|TRBJ2-2|-|few
CASSTRKGNTGELFF
TGTGCCAGTAGTACGCGGAAAGGGAACACCGGGGAGCTGTTTTTT